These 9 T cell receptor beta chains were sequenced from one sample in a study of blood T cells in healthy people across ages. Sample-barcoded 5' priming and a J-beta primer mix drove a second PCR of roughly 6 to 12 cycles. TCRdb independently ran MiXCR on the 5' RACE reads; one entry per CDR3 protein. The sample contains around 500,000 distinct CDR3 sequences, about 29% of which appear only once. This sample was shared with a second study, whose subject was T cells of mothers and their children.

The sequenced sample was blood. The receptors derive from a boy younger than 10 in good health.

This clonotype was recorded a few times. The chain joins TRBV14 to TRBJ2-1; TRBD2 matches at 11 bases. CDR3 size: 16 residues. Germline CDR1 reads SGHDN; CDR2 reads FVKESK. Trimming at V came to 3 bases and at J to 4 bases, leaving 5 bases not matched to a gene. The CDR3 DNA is TGTGCCAGCAGCCAGGCTACTAGCGGGGGATACAATGAGCAGTTCTTC. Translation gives CASSQATSGGYNEQFF.

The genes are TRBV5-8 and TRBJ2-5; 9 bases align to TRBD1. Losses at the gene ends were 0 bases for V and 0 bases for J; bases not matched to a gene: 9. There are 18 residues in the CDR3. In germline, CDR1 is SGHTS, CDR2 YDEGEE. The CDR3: CASSLADLGTGNQETQYF. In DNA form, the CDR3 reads TGTGCCAGCAGCTTGGCGGATTTAGGGACAGGGAACCAAGAGACCCAGTACTTC.

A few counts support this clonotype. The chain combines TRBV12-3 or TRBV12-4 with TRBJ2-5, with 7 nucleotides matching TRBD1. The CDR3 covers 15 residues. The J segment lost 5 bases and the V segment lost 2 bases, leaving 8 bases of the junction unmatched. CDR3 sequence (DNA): TGTGCCAGCAGTTTAAGAGGGGGCGGCTGGGAGACCCAGTACTTC. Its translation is CASSLRGGGWETQYF.

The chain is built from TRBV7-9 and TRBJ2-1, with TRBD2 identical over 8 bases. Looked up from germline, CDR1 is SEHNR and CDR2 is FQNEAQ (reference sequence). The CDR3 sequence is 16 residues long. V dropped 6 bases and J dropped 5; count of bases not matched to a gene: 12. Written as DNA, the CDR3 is TGTGCCAGCAGACTCCATCCTGGGCGGGGGGACAATGAGCAGTTCTTC. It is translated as CASRLHPGRGDNEQFF.

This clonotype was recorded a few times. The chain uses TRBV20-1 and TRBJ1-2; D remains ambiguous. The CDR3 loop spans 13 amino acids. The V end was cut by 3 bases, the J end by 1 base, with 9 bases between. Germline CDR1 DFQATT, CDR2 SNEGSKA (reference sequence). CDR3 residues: CSASGQVNYGYTF. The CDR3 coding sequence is TGCAGTGCTAGTGGCCAGGTTAACTATGGCTACACCTTC.

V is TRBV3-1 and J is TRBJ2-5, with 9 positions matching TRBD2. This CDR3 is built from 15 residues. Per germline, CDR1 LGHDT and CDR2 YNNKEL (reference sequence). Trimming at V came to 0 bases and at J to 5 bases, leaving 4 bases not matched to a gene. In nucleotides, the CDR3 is TGTGCCAGCAGCCAAGAAGCGGGGGGCCGGGAGACCCAGTACTTC. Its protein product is CASSQEAGGRETQYF.

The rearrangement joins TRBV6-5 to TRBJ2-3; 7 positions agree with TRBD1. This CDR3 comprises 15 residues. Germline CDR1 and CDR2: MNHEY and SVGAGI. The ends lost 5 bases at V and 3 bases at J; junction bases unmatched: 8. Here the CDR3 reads CASSPKTGWTDTQYF. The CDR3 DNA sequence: TGTGCCAGCAGTCCCAAGACAGGGTGGACAGATACGCAGTATTTT.

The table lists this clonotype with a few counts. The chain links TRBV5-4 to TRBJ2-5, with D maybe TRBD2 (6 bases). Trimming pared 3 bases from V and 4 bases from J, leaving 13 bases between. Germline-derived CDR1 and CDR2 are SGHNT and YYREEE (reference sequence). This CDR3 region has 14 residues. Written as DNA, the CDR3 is TGTGCCAGCAGCTCCCCTAGCGTCGGAGAGACCCAGTACTTC. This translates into CASSSPSVGETQYF. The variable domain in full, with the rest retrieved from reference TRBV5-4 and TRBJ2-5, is ETGVTQSPTHLIKTRGQQVTLRCSSQSGHNTVSWYQQALGQGPQFIFQYYREEENGRGNFPPRFSGLQFPNYSSELNVNALELDDSALYLCASSSPSVGETQYFGPGTRLLVL.

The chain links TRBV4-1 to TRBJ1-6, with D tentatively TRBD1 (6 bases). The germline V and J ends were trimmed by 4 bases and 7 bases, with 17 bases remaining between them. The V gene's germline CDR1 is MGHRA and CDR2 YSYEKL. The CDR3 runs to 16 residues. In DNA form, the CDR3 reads TGCGCCAGCAGCCCGGTTGGGGGGCAGTACAATTCACCCCTCCACTTT. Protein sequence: CASSPVGGQYNSPLHF.